The present T cell receptor (beta chain) was sequenced within a study of T cell responses to AZD1222 COVID-19 vaccine. Overall study results and limits: Mostly white British, mostly female donors; authors suggested clonal diversity may be underestimated.

Germline values: CDR1 LGHDT, CDR2 YNNKEL (reference sequence). The ends lost 4 bases at V and 10 bases at J; junction bases unmatched: 8. The CDR3 has 15 amino acids. Regarding this clone: Antigen specificity is unknown.

Assay: immunoSEQ multiplex PCR; the TCRdb copy retains only in-frame clones and omits some. This sample has more than 250,000 clones, with just over 90% found just once. The source is an adult in good health. The chain has TRBV3-1 (or the pseudogene TRBV3-2) and TRBJ2-1, with 12 bases identical to TRBD2. Here the sequenced sample was peripheral blood, taken on day 0 of AZD1222 vaccination. CDR3 in amino acids: CASSLILAGGREQFF. CDR3 nucleotides: TGTGCCAGCAGCCTGATACTAGCGGGAGGAAGGGAGCAGTTCTTC.